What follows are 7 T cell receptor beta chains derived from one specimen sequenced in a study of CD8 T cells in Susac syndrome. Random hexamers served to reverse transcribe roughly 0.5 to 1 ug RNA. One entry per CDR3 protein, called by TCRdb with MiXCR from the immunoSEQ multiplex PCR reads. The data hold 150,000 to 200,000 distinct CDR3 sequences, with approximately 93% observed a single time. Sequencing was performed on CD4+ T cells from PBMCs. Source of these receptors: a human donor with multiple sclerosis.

In DNA, the CDR3 is TGCGCCAGCGGCGACCAGGGAGCTAACTATGGCTACACCTTC. Amino acid sequence: CASGDQGANYGYTF. This rearrangement joins TRBV5-1 to TRBJ1-2, with D possibly TRBD1 on 5 matching bases. The CDR3 has 14 residues. V lost 7 bases and J lost 0, with 13 bases in between. Germline CDR1 and CDR2: SGHRS and YFSETQ. The full variable domain, in which reference TRBV5-1 and TRBJ1-2 provide the parts outside the CDR3, is KAGVTQTPRYLIKTRGQQVTLSCSPISGHRSVSWYQQTPGQGLQFLFEYFSETQRNKGNFPGRFSGRQFSNSRSEMNVSTLELGDSALYLCASGDQGANYGYTFGSGTRLTVV.

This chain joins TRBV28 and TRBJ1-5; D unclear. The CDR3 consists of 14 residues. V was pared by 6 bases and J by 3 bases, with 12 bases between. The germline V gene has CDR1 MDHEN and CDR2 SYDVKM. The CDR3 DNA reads TGTGCCAGCAGCGTAAACGGAGTCAATCAGCCCCAGCATTTT. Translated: CASSVNGVNQPQHF.

In nucleotides, the CDR3 is TGCAGTGCTAAGGCAGGGGGCTGGAGCACTGAAGCTTTCTTT. Amino acid sequence: CSAKAGGWSTEAFF. J is TRBJ1-1 and V is TRBV20-1; 8 nucleotides match TRBD1. Germline CDR1 and CDR2: DFQATT and SNEGSKA (reference sequence). The CDR3 contains 14 residues. Trimming at V came to 4 bases and at J to 4 bases, leaving 8 bases not matched to a gene.

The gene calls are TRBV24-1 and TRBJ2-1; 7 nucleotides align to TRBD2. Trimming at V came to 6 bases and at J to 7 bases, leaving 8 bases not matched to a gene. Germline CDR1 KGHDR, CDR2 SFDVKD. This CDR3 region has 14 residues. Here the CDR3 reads CATSLGGLGNEQFF. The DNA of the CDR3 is TGTGCCACCAGTCTGGGGGGGTTGGGGAATGAGCAGTTCTTC.

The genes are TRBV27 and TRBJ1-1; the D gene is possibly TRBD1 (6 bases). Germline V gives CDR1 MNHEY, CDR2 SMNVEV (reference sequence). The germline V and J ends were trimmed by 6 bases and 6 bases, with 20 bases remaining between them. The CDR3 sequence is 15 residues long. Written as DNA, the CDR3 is TGTGCCAGCAGCCCCCGGGCGGGGGGCAGTGCTGAAGCTTTCTTT. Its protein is CASSPRAGGSAEAFF.

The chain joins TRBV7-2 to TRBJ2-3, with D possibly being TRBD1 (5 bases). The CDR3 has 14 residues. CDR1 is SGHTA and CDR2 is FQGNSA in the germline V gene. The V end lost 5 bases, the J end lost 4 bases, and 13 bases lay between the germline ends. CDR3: CASSQLQGADTQYF. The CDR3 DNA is TGTGCCAGCAGCCAACTCCAGGGCGCAGATACGCAGTATTTT.

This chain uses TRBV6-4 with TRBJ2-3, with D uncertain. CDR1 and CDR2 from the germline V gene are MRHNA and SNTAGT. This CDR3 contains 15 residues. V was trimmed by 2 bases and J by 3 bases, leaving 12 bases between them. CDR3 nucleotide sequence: TGTGCCAGCAGTGACGAATCGGGTGGTACAGATACGCAGTATTTT. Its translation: CASSDESGGTDTQYF.